The present T cell receptor (beta chain) was sequenced within a study of cytomegalovirus exposure and HLA in healthy donors. Study-wide results and limits: In a later analysis, compared with equally common non-associated chains, HLA-associated beta chains were more expanded. TRBV6-2, TRBV6-3 and other indistinguishable V segments were excluded.

The study ran its PCR with 60 Vbeta and 13 Jbeta primers. The method was immunoSEQ multiplex PCR; TCRdb's version includes in-frame clones alone and lacks a portion of them. The sample holds more than 120,000 clones, under 90% seen once. The CDR3 totals 13 residues. CDR1 is SGHVS and CDR2 is FQNEAQ in the germline V gene. Between the trimmed V and J ends, which lost 4 bases and 10 bases, there was a span of 13 bases. Comments on this clone: The target antigen is unknown.

The source is a male donor in good health and CMV-seronegative. This chain connects TRBV7-8 to TRBJ2-2; D is unclear. Sequencing was performed on PBMCs. CDR3: CASSSSRVLELFF. The CDR3 region has the DNA TGTGCCAGCAGCTCGTCCCGGGTCTTGGAGCTGTTTTTT.